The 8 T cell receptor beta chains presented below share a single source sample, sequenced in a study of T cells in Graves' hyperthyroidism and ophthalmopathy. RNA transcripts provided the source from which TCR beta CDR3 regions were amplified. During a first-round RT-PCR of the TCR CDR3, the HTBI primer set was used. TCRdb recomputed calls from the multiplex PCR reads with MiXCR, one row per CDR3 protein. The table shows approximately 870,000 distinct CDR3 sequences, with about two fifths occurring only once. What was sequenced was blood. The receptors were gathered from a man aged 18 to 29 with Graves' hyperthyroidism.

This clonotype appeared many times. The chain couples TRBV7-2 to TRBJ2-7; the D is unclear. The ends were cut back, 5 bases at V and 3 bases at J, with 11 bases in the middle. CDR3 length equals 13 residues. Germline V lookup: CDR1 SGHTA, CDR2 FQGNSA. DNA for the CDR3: TGTGCCAGCAGCATCAGACGGAACTACGAGCAGTACTTC. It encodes CASSIRRNYEQYF.

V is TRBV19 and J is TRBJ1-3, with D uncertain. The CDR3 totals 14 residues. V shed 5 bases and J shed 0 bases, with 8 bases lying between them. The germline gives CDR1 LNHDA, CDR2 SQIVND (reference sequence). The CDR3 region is CASSPVHSGNTIYF. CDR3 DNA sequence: TGTGCCAGTAGTCCGGTACACTCTGGAAACACCATATATTTT.

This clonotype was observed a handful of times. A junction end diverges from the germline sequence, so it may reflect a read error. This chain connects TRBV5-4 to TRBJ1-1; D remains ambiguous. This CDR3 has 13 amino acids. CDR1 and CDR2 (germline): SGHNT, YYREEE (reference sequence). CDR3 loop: CASSRRGSGRAFF. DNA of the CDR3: TGCGCCAGCAGCCGGCGGGGATCCGGTCGGGCTTTCTTT.

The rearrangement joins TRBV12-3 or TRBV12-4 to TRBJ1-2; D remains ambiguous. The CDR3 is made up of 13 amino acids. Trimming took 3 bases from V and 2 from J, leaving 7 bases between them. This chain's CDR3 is CASSFAVNYGYTF. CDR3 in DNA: TGTGCCAGCAGTTTTGCGGTGAACTATGGCTACACCTTC.

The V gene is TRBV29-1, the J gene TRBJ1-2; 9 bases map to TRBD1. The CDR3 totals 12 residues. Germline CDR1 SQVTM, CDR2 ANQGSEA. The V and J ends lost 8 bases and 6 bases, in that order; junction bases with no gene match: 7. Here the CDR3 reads CSFPGQGNGYTF. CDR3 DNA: TGCAGCTTCCCGGGACAGGGTAATGGCTACACCTTC.

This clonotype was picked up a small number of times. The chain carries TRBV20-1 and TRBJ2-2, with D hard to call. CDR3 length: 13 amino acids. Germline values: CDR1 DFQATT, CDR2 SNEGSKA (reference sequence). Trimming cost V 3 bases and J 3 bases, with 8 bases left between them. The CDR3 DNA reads TGCAGTGCTAGCGGGCATGACACCGGGGAGCTGTTTTTT. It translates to CSASGHDTGELFF.

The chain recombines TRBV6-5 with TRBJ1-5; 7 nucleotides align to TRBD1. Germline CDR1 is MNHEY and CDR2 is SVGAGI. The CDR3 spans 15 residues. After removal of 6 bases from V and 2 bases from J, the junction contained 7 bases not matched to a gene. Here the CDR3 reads CASSEQGRGNQPQHF. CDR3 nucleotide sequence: TGTGCCAGCAGCGAACAGGGGCGGGGCAATCAGCCCCAGCATTTT.

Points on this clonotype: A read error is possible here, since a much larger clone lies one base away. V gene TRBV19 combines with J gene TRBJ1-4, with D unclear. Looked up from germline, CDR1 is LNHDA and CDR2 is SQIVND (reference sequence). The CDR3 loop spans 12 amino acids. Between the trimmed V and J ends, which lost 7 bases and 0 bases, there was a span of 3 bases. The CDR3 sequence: CASIATNEKLFF. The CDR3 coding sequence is TGTGCCAGTATCGCAACTAATGAAAAACTGTTTTTT.